This TCR beta chain was observed in a study of cytomegalovirus exposure and HLA in healthy donors. Findings and caveats of the study: It was reported that TCR beta sequences correctly inferred the HLA-A and HLA-B alleles for most subjects.

The germline gives CDR1 MNHEY, CDR2 SMNVEV (reference sequence). Between the trimmed V and J ends, which lost 6 bases and 4 bases, there was a span of 13 bases. CDR3 length equals 13 residues. The PCR had 60 Vbeta and 13 Jbeta primers. This table comes from immunoSEQ multiplex PCR, and its TCRdb copy is limited to in-frame clones, with some not included. The data hold over 150,000 clones, with roughly 78% observed a single time. A word on this clone: Its antigen is not identified.

The source of this sequence is a man aged 35 to 55 in good health and CMV-seronegative. The specimen was PBMCs. The chain links TRBV27 to TRBJ2-7; TRBD1 might be the D (5 bases). This CDR3 is CASSSADKYEQYF. The CDR3 DNA reads as TGTGCCAGCAGCTCTGCGGACAAGTACGAGCAGTACTTC.